The sequence of this T cell receptor beta chain was determined in a study of blood T cell repertoires in COVID-19. Sequencing was performed with immunoSEQ multiplex PCR; in TCRdb, only in-frame clones are kept and a portion is missing. This sample yields under 50,000 clones, of which about 90% are seen a single time; 12% belongs to the top ten. V was trimmed by 1 base and J by 1 base, leaving 8 bases between them. The CDR3 sequence is 14 residues long. CDR1 and CDR2 (germline): SGHAT, FQNNGV. The sequencing sample was made of peripheral blood. The rearrangement joins TRBV11-2 to TRBJ2-7, with D possibly matching TRBD1 (5 bases). The clonotype was recovered from a human donor in a cohort sampled during active COVID-19. The chain's CDR3 is CASSLVGQSYEQYF. For the CDR3, the DNA is TGTGCCAGCAGCTTAGTGGGGCAGTCCTACGAGCAGTACTTC.